One and the same sample provided the 21 T cell receptor beta chains below, sequenced in a study of technical replicates of blood from a handful of donors. TCRdb keeps only in-frame clones here, not all; method: immunoSEQ multiplex PCR. The sample holds 84,000 or so clones, 93% seen once. The source material was T cells isolated from PBMCs. These receptors originate from a human donor in good health.

The chain has TRBV5-1 and TRBJ2-7; D is uncertain. Trimming took 1 base from V and 7 from J, leaving 9 bases between them. The germline V gene encodes CDR1 SGHRS and CDR2 YFSETQ. The CDR3 sequence is 12 residues long. CDR3 DNA: TGCGCCAGCAGCTTGACTACGGAAGAGCAGTACTTC. Translated, it gives CASSLTTEEQYF.

This clone was found a few times. The chain joins TRBV14 to TRBJ2-3; 10 bases align to TRBD2. Germline-derived CDR1 and CDR2 are SGHDN and FVKESK. With V trimmed by 4 bases and J by 3 bases, 4 bases remained unmatched. The CDR3 covers 15 residues. The CDR3 sequence: CASSRNSGGTDTQYF. CDR3 nucleotides: TGTGCCAGCAGCCGAAATAGCGGGGGGACAGATACGCAGTATTTT.

V and J are TRBV5-1 and TRBJ1-4; D possibly corresponds to TRBD1 (6 bases). From germline, CDR1 is SGHRS and CDR2 YFSETQ. The CDR3 length is 14 residues. V shed 6 bases and J shed 4 bases, with 13 bases lying between them. The CDR3 region has the DNA TGCGCCAGCAACCCACAGGGTAGTAATGAAAAACTGTTTTTT. Protein: CASNPQGSNEKLFF.

The chain couples TRBV5-6 to TRBJ1-1; D is unclear. The V end was cut by 0 bases, the J end by 6 bases, with 12 bases between. Germline loops: CDR1 SGHDT, CDR2 YYEEEE. This CDR3 is 14 amino acids long. CDR3 loop: CASSLAGRSAEAFF. The CDR3 DNA sequence: TGTGCCAGCAGCTTGGCGGGAAGGAGCGCTGAAGCTTTCTTT.

The chain joins TRBV6-5 to TRBJ1-2, with TRBD1 matching over 7 bases. Losses at the gene ends were 4 bases for V and 2 bases for J; bases not matched to a gene: 7. Germline-derived CDR1 and CDR2 are MNHEY and SVGAGI. The CDR3 runs to 15 residues. For the CDR3, the DNA is TGTGCCAGCAGTTTTAACACAGGGGCGAACTATGGCTACACCTTC. Encoded protein: CASSFNTGANYGYTF.

The gene calls are TRBV7-6 and TRBJ1-2, with a possible D match to TRBD1 (5 bases). CDR3 length equals 18 residues. The germline V gene encodes CDR1 SGHVS and CDR2 FNYEAQ. V was trimmed by 2 bases and J by 4 bases, leaving 23 bases between them. Here the CDR3 reads CASSLLPTESSSLYGYTF. CDR3 DNA: TGTGCCAGCAGCTTACTTCCGACAGAATCGAGTTCCCTCTATGGCTACACCTTC. The whole variable domain, filled in from reference TRBV7-6 and TRBJ1-2, reads GAGVSQSPRYKVTKRGQDVALRCDPISGHVSLYWYRQALGQGPEFLTYFNYEAQQDKSGLPNDRFSAERPEGSISTLTIQRTEQRDSAMYRCASSLLPTESSSLYGYTFGSGTRLTVV.

V usage is TRBV7-2 and J usage is TRBJ2-1; perhaps TRBD2 as D (5 bases). The CDR3 extends over 11 amino acids. Germline lookup yields CDR1 SGHTA and CDR2 FQGNSA. Trimming removed 4 bases at V and 10 bases at J, with 8 bases between. CDR3 DNA: TGTGCCAGCAGCTCCCGGGGAGAGCAGTTCTTC. Translating it yields CASSSRGEQFF.

In DNA, the CDR3 is TGTGCCAGCAGCGCCCAGGGGACTAGATACACCGGGGAGCTGTTTTTT. It is translated as CASSAQGTRYTGELFF. The gene calls are TRBV9 and TRBJ2-2; 8 nucleotides align to TRBD2. Germline V lookup: CDR1 SGDLS, CDR2 YYNGEE. CDR3 length equals 16 residues. The V segment lost 3 bases and the J segment 3 bases; nucleotides outside the gene matches: 7.

This clone was observed a single time. The chain's CDR3 is CASSVAGGALSYNEQFF. CDR3 DNA sequence: TGTGCCAGCAGCGTAGCCGGGGGGGCTCTCTCCTACAATGAGCAGTTCTTC. This chain uses TRBV9 with TRBJ2-1, with 8 bases that match TRBD2. Germline CDR1 and CDR2: SGDLS and YYNGEE. This CDR3 comprises 17 residues. V lost 0 bases and J lost 0; bases outside the gene matches: 5.

The rearrangement links TRBV11-3 to TRBJ1-1, with D maybe TRBD1 (5 bases). Trimming shortened V by 0 bases and J by 6 bases, and 8 bases separated the two germline ends. CDR3 length equals 13 residues. CDR1 is SGHNT, CDR2 YENEEA, per germline. Here the CDR3 reads CASSLEGGAEAFF. Here the CDR3 DNA reads TGTGCCAGCAGCTTAGAGGGGGGGGCTGAAGCTTTCTTT. The full variable domain, in which reference TRBV11-3 and TRBJ1-1 provide the parts outside the CDR3, is EAGVVQSPRYKIIEKKQPVAFWCNPISGHNTLYWYLQNLGQGPELLIRYENEEAVDDSQLPKDRFSAERLKGVDSTLKIQPAELGDSAVYLCASSLEGGAEAFFGQGTRLTVV.

This chain connects TRBV10-3 to TRBJ2-1; tentatively, D is TRBD2 (6 bases). CDR1 and CDR2 (germline): ENHRY, SYGVKD. V dropped 10 bases and J dropped 0 bases, with 13 bases sitting between them. This CDR3 contains 14 residues. The CDR3, as DNA: TGTGCCACCATCGGAGGGAGCTCCTACAATGAGCAGTTCTTC. It is translated as CATIGGSSYNEQFF.

The chain recombines TRBV2 with TRBJ2-7; D perhaps matches TRBD2 (5 bases). There are 14 residues in the CDR3. Germline values: CDR1 SNHLY, CDR2 FYNNEI. V was cut by 8 bases and J by 2 bases, with 16 bases left in between. CDR3 nucleotide sequence: TGTGCCAGCGATAATCACGGGAAGACCTACGAGCAGTACTTC. Residues: CASDNHGKTYEQYF.

J is TRBJ2-6 and V is TRBV6-1, with D perhaps matching TRBD1 (6 bases). Germline V CDR1 and CDR2: MNHNS, SASEGT. This CDR3 comprises 15 residues. V lost 8 bases, J lost 0 bases, and 11 bases lay in between. CDR3 coding DNA: TGTGCCAGCGGATGGACAGCCTCTGGGGCCAACGTCCTGACTTTC. It translates to CASGWTASGANVLTF.

V gene TRBV6-5 combines with J gene TRBJ2-2, with D possibly being TRBD2 (6 bases). Germline V gene data show CDR1 as MNHEY and CDR2 as SVGAGI. V was trimmed by 2 bases and J by 8 bases, leaving 12 bases between them. This CDR3 is 14 amino acids long. The CDR3 region is CASSYSWAGGELFF. The CDR3 region has the DNA TGTGCCAGCAGTTACAGTTGGGCGGGGGGGGAGCTGTTTTTT.

The chain links TRBV27 to TRBJ1-2; weak D call: TRBD1 (6 bases). V was shortened by 6 bases and J by 8 bases, with 25 bases between the two germline ends. From germline, CDR1 is MNHEY and CDR2 SMNVEV (reference sequence). CDR3 length equals 16 residues. CDR3 region: CASRDQRDTRAGGYTF. The CDR3 DNA reads TGTGCCAGCAGGGATCAGAGGGACACCAGGGCCGGGGGCTACACCTTC.

The chain is built from TRBV30 and TRBJ2-1; D not resolved. Between the trimmed V and J ends, which lost 2 bases and 7 bases, there was a span of 12 bases. Looked up from germline, CDR1 is GTSNPN and CDR2 is SVGIG (reference sequence). The CDR3 consists of 13 residues. CDR3 in amino acids: CAWSNSLSNEQFF. The CDR3 DNA reads as TGTGCCTGGAGTAACAGTCTGTCTAATGAGCAGTTCTTC.

J is TRBJ1-1 and V is TRBV23-1; D remains ambiguous. TRBV23-1 is marked as an open reading frame, function uncertain. The CDR3 runs to 15 residues. V dropped 3 bases and J dropped 4 bases, with 15 bases sitting between them. The CDR3: CASSHPNLGGTEAFF. CDR3 coding DNA: TGCGCCAGCAGTCATCCGAATTTAGGAGGCACTGAAGCTTTCTTT.

On this clone itself: Sequence at one end of the junction differs from germline and may be a read error. J is TRBJ2-1 and V is TRBV30; D is possibly TRBD1 (6 bases). CDR3 length equals 12 residues. Per the germline V gene, CDR1 is GTSNPN and CDR2 is SVGIG (reference sequence). CDR3 region: CAWSALGALSIF. The CDR3 DNA sequence: TGTGCCTGGAGTGCCCTGGGGGCACTATCGATCTTC.

The chain couples TRBV5-6 to TRBJ2-1, with 10 bases identical to TRBD2. The CDR3 covers 19 residues. With 2 bases clipped from V and 9 bases from J, the junction kept 20 bases outside the gene matches. From germline, CDR1 is SGHDT and CDR2 YYEEEE. The CDR3 region is CASSFDVVDMASGSGEQFF. The CDR3 region has the DNA TGTGCCAGCAGCTTCGACGTTGTTGACATGGCTAGCGGGAGCGGTGAGCAGTTCTTC.

The chain recombines TRBV4-1 with TRBJ2-2; TRBD2 matches 14 bases. This CDR3 comprises 17 residues. Germline values: CDR1 MGHRA, CDR2 YSYEKL. J was trimmed by 5 bases and V by 3 bases; bases with no gene match: 5. This CDR3 reads CASSHGLAGGRTGELFF. CDR3 sequence (DNA): TGCGCCAGCAGCCATGGACTAGCGGGAGGTCGTACCGGGGAGCTGTTTTTT.

V is TRBV23-1 and J is TRBJ1-5; D gene unclear. Being an ORF, TRBV23-1 has a function that is uncertain. The germline V and J ends were trimmed by 2 bases and 0 bases, with 8 bases remaining between them. CDR3 size: 15 residues. Here the CDR3 DNA reads TGCGCCAGCAGTCAAAACGGGTTTAGCAATCAGCCCCAGCATTTT. Amino acids: CASSQNGFSNQPQHF.